This T cell receptor beta chain was identified during a study of cytomegalovirus exposure and HLA in healthy donors. Findings of the study overall: A highly shared variant cluster was judged a likely technical artifact.

PCR primers comprised 60 Vbeta and 13 Jbeta primers. Sequencing was performed with immunoSEQ multiplex PCR; in TCRdb, only in-frame clones are kept and a portion is missing. The sample lists 65,000 to 100,000 clones; approximately 82% were seen once. This clone was observed a single time. The antigen is undetermined. At sampling all donors were nominally healthy, likely with unrecorded immune exposures. Per the germline V gene, CDR1 is MNHEY and CDR2 is SMNVEV (reference sequence). V lost 3 bases and J lost 10, with 10 bases in between. CDR3 length equals 12 residues. This chain uses TRBV27 with TRBJ2-1; the D is unclear. This clonotype was sampled from a man in his forties in good health and CMV-seronegative. Input material: PBMCs. The chain's CDR3 is CASSFSGREQFF. CDR3 in DNA: TGTGCCAGCAGTTTTTCAGGTCGCGAGCAGTTCTTC.